This passage covers 4 T cell receptor beta chains from one sample sequenced in a study of regulatory T cells in long-lasting Graves disease. Construction of TCR beta libraries relied on iRepertoire HTBI primers and on Arm-PCR targeting CDR3 regions. TCRdb reprocessed the multiplex PCR reads via MiXCR and lists one record per CDR3 protein. The top ten hold 12% of the sample, which has some 600,000 distinct CDR3 sequences, 15% to 20% seen once. Noted time point: newly diagnosed GD, antithyroid drugs for less than 3 months. The authors made the TCR library using RNA they extracted from PBMCs. Separately, the same data were catalogued under a study of T cells in Graves' hyperthyroidism and ophthalmopathy.

The sequences come from peripheral blood mononuclear cells (PBMCs), collected at new diagnosis, from a patient treated with antithyroid drugs. These receptors all stem from a man aged 18 to 29 with Graves disease.

Many counts were recorded for this clonotype. The chain links TRBV28 to TRBJ2-1; D is unclear. Per the germline V gene, CDR1 is MDHEN and CDR2 is SYDVKM. V shed 3 bases and J shed 4 bases, with 10 bases lying between them. This CDR3 spans 14 amino acids. This CDR3 is CASSFVPGYNEQFF. CDR3 DNA sequence: TGTGCCAGCAGTTTCGTACCCGGTTACAATGAGCAGTTCTTC.

This clonotype was seen only a few times. The rearrangement links TRBV4-1 to TRBJ2-1; the D is unclear. V lost 1 base and J lost 5, with 15 bases in between. This CDR3 region has 16 residues. The V gene's germline CDR1 is MGHRA and CDR2 YSYEKL. The CDR3 region has the DNA TGCGCCAGCAGCCAAGTCGATATGTTGAGTCACAATGAGCAGTTCTTC. It encodes CASSQVDMLSHNEQFF.

There are a few counts of this clonotype. This sequence may be a read error, since a much larger clone differs from it by one base. J is TRBJ2-3 and V is TRBV12-3 or TRBV12-4, with TRBD2 as a possible D gene (5 bases). V lost 5 bases and J 10 bases, leaving 13 bases between the germline ends. The CDR3 is 12 residues long. This CDR3 is CASSLTRDAQYF. The CDR3 nucleotides are TGTGCCAGCAGTCTGACGAGGGATGCGCAGTATTTT.

This clonotype showed up just a few times. J is TRBJ1-5 and V is TRBV28; 7 bases match TRBD1. This CDR3 spans 12 amino acids. Germline values: CDR1 MDHEN, CDR2 SYDVKM. Unmatched junction bases numbered 0, after V lost 8 bases and J lost 2 bases. CDR3 in amino acids: CASDRGNQPQHF. In nucleotides, the CDR3 is TGTGCCAGCGACAGGGGCAATCAGCCCCAGCATTTT.